Sequencing of this TCR beta chain was carried out in a study of metastatic and nonmetastatic thyroid tumors. Looking at the study overall: Thyroid patients, malignant and benign, had repertoires compared across blood and tumor or nodule tissue.

All patients reached thyroid surgery having received no treatment beforehand. Only one count was recorded for this clone. TCRdb re-called the PCR reads via MiXCR. The sample gives 25,000 to 30,000 clones, 20% to 25% of which show up once; roughly 15% is in the top ten. The sample taken for sequencing was blood. The receptor was isolated from a female donor with papillary thyroid cancer or a benign thyroid nodule (not recorded which). Some clones in this sample may be carry-over from other donors' samples.

The CDR3 loop is CASSPFGEAYGYTF. CDR3 coding DNA: TGTGCCAGCAGCCCCTTTGGGGAAGCGTATGGCTACACCTTC. The rearrangement joins TRBV7-2 to TRBJ1-2; no firm D call. Germline V gene lookup returns CDR1 SGHTA and CDR2 FQGNSA. V gave up 5 bases and J gave up 5 bases, with 15 bases separating them. This CDR3 is built from 14 residues.